The subject of this entry is one T cell receptor (beta chain). Followed over time, Seattle patients had been enrolled while infection was active. The CDR3 is 15 residues long. J was trimmed by 1 base and V by 7 bases; bases with no gene match: 8. Looked up from germline, CDR1 is MNHEY and CDR2 is SMNVEV (reference sequence). This sample stems from a study of blood T cell repertoires in COVID-19. Study details: The samples span acute and convalescent COVID-19 from the United States, Italy and Spain. The analysed material was cDNA or gDNA that came from T cells, B-cell-depleted T cells, or PBMCs.

Methods used by the authors: By means of reference gene primer amplification, nucleated cell counts were estimated. Clones were read by immunoSEQ multiplex PCR, and TCRdb kept only the in-frame ones, dropping some. V and J calls plus clone size are reproduced from that table; the DNA served to infer D and trimming. The repertoire holds hundreds of thousands of clones, with more than 70% as singletons. This chain joins TRBV27 and TRBJ2-7; 9 bases agree with TRBD1. Material for sequencing was peripheral blood. This receptor was obtained from a woman aged 25 to 45 with COVID-19, enrolled during active disease. The CDR3 is CASNRGQGLSYEQYF. The CDR3 DNA reads TGTGCCAGCAACCGCGGACAGGGGCTTTCCTACGAGCAGTACTTC.